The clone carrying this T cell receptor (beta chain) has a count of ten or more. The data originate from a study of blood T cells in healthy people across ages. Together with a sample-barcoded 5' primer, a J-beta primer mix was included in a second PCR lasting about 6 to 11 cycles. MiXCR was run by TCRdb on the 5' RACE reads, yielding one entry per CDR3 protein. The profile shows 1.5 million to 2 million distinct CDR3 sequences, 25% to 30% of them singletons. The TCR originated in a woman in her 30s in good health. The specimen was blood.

CDR3 bases: TGTGCCAGCAGCTTAAGACTAGCAAGAGAGACCCAGTACTTC. Translating gives CASSLRLARETQYF. The chain couples TRBV3-1 to TRBJ2-5, with TRBD2 matching over 7 bases. Losses at the gene ends were 5 bases for V and 4 bases for J; bases not matched to a gene: 7. The length of the CDR3 is 14 residues. CDR1 LGHDT and CDR2 YNNKEL come from the germline V gene (reference sequence).